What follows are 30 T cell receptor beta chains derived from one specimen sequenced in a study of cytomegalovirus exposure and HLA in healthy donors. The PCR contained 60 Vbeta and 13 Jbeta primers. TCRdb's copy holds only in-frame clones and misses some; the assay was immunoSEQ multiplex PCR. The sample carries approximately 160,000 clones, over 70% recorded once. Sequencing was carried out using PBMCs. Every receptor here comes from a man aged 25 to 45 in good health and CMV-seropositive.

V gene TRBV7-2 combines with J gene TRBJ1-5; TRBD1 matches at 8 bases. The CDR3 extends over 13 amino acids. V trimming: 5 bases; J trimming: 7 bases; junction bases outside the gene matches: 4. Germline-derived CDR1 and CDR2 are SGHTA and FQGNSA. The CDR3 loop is CASSLDRAQPQHF. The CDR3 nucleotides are TGTGCCAGCAGCCTGGACAGGGCGCAGCCCCAGCATTTT.

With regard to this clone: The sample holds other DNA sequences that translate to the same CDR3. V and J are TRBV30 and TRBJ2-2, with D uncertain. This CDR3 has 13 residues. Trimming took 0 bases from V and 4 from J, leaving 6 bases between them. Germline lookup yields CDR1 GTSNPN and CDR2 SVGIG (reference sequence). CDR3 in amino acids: CAWSVRSTGELFF. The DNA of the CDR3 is TGTGCCTGGAGTGTACGGAGCACCGGGGAGCTGTTTTTT.

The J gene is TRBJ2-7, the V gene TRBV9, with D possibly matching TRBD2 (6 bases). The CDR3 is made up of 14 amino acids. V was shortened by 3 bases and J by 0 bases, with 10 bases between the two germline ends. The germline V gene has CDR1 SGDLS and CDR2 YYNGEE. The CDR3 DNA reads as TGTGCCAGCAGCGCTAGCGCCAGCTCCTACGAGCAGTACTTC. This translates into CASSASASSYEQYF.

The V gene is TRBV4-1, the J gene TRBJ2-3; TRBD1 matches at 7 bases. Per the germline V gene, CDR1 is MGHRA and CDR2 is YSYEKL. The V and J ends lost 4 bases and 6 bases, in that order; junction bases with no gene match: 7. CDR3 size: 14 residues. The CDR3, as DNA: TGCGCCAGCAGCCTCGACAGGGTCTGGGATACGCAGTATTTT. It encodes CASSLDRVWDTQYF.

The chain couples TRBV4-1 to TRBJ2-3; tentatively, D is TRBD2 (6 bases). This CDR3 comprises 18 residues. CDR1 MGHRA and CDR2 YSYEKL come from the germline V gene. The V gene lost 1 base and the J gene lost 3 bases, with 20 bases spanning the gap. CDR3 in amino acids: CASSQVFLSGYSTDTQYF. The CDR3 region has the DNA TGCGCCAGCAGCCAAGTTTTTCTAAGCGGGTATTCGACAGATACGCAGTATTTT.

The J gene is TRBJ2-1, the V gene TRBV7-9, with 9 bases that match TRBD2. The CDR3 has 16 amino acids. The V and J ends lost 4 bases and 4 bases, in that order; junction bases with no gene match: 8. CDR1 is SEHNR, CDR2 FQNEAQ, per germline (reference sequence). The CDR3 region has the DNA TGTGCCAGCAGCTCCTTTAGCGGGAGAGGTTACAATGAGCAGTTCTTC. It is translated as CASSSFSGRGYNEQFF.

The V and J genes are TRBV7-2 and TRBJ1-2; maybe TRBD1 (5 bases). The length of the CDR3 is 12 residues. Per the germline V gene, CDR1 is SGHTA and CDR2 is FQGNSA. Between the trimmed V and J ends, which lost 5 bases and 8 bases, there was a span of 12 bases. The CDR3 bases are TGTGCCAGCAGCCCCCCCGGGGGAGGCTACACCTTC. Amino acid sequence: CASSPPGGGYTF.

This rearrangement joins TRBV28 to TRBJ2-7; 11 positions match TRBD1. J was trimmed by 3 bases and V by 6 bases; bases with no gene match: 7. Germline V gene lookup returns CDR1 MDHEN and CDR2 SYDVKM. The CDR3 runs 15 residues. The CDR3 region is CASRFGTGGVYEQYF. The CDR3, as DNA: TGTGCCAGCAGGTTTGGGACAGGGGGTGTCTACGAGCAGTACTTC.

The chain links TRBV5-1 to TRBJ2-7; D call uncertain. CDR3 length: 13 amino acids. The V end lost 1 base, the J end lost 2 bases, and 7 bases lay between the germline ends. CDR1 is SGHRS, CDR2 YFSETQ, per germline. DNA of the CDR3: TGCGCCAGCAGCTTGATCTCCGCCTACGAGCAGTACTTC. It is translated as CASSLISAYEQYF.

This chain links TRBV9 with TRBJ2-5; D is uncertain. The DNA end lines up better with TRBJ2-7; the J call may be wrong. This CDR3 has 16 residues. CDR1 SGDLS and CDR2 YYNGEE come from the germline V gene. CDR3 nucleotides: TGTGCCAGCAGCGTAGCTAACCAGGCGCCTTCCTACGAGCAGTACTTC. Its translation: CASSVANQAPSYEQYF.

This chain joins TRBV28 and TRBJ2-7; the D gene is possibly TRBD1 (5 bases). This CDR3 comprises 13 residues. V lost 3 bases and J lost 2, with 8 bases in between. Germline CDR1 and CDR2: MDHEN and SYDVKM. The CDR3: CASSFQGPYEQYF. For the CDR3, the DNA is TGTGCCAGCAGTTTTCAGGGCCCCTACGAGCAGTACTTC.

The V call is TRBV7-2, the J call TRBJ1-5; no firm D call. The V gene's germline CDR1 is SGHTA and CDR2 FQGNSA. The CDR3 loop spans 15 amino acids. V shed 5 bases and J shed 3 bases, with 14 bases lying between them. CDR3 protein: CASSPDGGDNQPQHF. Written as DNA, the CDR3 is TGTGCCAGCAGCCCCGACGGCGGGGACAATCAGCCCCAGCATTTT.

The CDR3 DNA reads as TGTGCCAGTAGTATAGCCCCGACAGGGACAGATACGCAGTATTTT. It yields the protein CASSIAPTGTDTQYF. The chain uses TRBV19 and TRBJ2-3; 7 bases match TRBD1. The length of the CDR3 is 15 residues. V was pared by 1 base and J by 3 bases, with 4 bases of the junction left unmatched. The germline V gene encodes CDR1 LNHDA and CDR2 SQIVND (reference sequence). The variable domain in full, completed from reference TRBV19 and TRBJ2-3, reads DGGITQSPKYLFRKEGQNVTLSCEQNLNHDAMYWYRQDPGQGLRLIYYSQIVNDFQKGDIAEGYSVSREKKESFPLTVTSAQKNPTAFYLCASSIAPTGTDTQYFGPGTRLTVL.

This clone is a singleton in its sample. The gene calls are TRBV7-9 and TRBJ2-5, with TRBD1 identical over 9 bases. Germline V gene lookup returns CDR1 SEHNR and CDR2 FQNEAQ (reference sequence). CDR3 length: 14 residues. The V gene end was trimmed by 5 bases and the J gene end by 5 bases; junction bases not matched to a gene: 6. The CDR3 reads CASSLTGGRETQYF. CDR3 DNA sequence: TGTGCCAGCAGCCTAACAGGGGGCAGGGAGACCCAGTACTTC.

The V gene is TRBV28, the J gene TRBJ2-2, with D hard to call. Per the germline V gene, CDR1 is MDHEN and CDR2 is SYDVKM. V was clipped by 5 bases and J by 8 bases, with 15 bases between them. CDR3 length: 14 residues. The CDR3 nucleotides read TGTGCCAGCAGTACCCGGGTCCTCGGGGGGGAGCTGTTTTTT. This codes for CASSTRVLGGELFF.

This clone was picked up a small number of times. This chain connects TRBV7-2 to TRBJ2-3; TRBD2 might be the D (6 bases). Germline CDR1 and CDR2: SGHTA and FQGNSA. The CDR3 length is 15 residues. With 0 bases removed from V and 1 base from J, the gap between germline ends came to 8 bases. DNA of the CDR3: TGTGCCAGCAGCTTAGCGGGACTCGGCACAGATACGCAGTATTTT. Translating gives CASSLAGLGTDTQYF.

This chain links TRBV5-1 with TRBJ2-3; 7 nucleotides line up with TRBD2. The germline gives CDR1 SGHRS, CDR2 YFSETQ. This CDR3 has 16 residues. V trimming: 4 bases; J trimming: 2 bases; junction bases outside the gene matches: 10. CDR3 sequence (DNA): TGCGCCAGCAGCATCTATTCTAGCGGATTCACAGATACGCAGTATTTT. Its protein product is CASSIYSSGFTDTQYF.

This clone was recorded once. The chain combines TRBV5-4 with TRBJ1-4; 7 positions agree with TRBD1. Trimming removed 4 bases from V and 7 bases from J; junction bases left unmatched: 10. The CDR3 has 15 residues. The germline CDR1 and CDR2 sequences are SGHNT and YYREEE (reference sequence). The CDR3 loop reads CASSLPGAGGEKLFF. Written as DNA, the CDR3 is TGTGCCAGCAGCCTCCCGGGAGCAGGGGGTGAAAAACTGTTTTTT.

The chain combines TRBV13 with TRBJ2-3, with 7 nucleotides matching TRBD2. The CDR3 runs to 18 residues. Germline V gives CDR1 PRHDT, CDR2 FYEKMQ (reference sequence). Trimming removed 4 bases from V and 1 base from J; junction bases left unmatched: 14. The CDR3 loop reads CASSSTLQLAWGTDTQYF. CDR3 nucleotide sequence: TGTGCCAGCAGCTCAACCTTACAACTAGCGTGGGGCACAGATACGCAGTATTTT.

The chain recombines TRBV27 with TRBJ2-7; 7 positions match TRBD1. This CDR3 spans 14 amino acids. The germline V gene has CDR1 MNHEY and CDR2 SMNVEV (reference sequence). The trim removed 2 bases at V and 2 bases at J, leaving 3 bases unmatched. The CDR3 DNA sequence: TGTGCCAGCAGTTTAAAAGGGGGCCCCTACGAGCAGTACTTC. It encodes CASSLKGGPYEQYF.

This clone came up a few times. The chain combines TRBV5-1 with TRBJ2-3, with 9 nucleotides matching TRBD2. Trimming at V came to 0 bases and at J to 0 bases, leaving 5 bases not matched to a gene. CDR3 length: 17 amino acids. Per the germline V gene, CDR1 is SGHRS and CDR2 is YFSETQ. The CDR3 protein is CASSLAAAGGSTDTQYF. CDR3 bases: TGCGCCAGCAGCTTGGCCGCGGCGGGAGGGAGCACAGATACGCAGTATTTT.

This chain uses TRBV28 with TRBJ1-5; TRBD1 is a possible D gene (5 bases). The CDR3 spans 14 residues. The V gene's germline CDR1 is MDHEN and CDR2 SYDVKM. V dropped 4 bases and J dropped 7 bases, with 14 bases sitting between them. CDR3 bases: TGTGCCAGCAGTTATTCCAGGGTACAGCAGCCCCAGCATTTT. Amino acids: CASSYSRVQQPQHF. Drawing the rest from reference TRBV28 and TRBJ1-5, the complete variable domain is DVKVTQSSRYLVKRTGEKVFLECVQDMDHENMFWYRQDPGLGLRLIYFSYDVKMKEKGDIPEGYSVSREKKERFSLILESASTNQTSMYLCASSYSRVQQPQHFGDGTRLSIL.

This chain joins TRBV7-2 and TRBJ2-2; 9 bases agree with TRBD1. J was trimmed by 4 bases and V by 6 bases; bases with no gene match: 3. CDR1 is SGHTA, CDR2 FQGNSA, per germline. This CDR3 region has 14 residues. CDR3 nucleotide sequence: TGTGCCAGCAGTATGGGACAGGGCACCGGGGAGCTGTTTTTT. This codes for CASSMGQGTGELFF.

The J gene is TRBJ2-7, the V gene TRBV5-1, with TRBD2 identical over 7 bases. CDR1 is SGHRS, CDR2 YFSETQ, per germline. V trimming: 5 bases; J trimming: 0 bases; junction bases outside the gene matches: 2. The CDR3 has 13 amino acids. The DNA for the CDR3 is TGCGCCAGCAGTGGCGGGAGCTCCTACGAGCAGTACTTC. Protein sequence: CASSGGSSYEQYF.

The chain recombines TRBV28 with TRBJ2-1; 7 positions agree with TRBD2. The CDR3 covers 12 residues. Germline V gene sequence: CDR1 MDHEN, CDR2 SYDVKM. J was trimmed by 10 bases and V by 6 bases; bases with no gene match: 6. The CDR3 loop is CASRYRREEQFF. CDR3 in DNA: TGTGCCAGCAGGTATAGGCGGGAGGAGCAGTTCTTC.

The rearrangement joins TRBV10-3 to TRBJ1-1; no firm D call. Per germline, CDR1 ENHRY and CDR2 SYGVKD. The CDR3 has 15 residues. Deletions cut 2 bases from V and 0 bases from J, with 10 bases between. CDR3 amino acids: CAISEIPELNTEAFF. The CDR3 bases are TGTGCCATCAGTGAGATCCCGGAGCTGAACACTGAAGCTTTCTTT.

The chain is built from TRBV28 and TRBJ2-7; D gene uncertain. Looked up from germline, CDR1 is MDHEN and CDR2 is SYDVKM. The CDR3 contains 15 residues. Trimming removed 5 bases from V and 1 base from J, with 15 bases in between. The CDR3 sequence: CASSPPASRSYEQYF. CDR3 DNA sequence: TGTGCCAGCAGTCCACCGGCTAGTAGGTCCTACGAGCAGTACTTC.

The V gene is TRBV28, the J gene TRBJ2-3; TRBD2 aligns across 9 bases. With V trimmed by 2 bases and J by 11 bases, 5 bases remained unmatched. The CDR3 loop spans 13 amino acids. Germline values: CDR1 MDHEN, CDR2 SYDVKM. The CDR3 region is CASSLIAGVVQYF. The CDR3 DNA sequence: TGTGCCAGCAGTTTAATAGCGGGAGTGGTGCAGTATTTT. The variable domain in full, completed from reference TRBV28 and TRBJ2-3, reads DVKVTQSSRYLVKRTGEKVFLECVQDMDHENMFWYRQDPGLGLRLIYFSYDVKMKEKGDIPEGYSVSREKKERFSLILESASTNQTSMYLCASSLIAGVVQYFGPGTRLTVL.

The CDR3 DNA follows: TGTGCCAGCAGTTCCGGACAGGATTACAATGAGCAGTTCTTC. It is translated as CASSSGQDYNEQFF. The V gene is TRBV28, the J gene TRBJ2-1, with 7 bases that match TRBD1. The CDR3 runs to 14 residues. Germline V CDR1 and CDR2: MDHEN, SYDVKM. After removal of 4 bases from V and 4 bases from J, the junction contained 4 bases not matched to a gene.

The CDR3 DNA is TGCAGCGTTCTTTCGAGTACAGGGTGGGAGCAGTACTTC. This codes for CSVLSSTGWEQYF. This chain uses TRBV29-1 with TRBJ2-7; perhaps TRBD1 as D (6 bases). The V gene lost 5 bases and the J gene lost 7 bases, with 18 bases spanning the gap. This CDR3 comprises 13 residues. CDR1 SQVTM and CDR2 ANQGSEA come from the germline V gene.